Listed here is a single T cell receptor beta chain. This CDR3 comprises 14 residues. Germline loops: CDR1 DFQATT, CDR2 SNEGSKA (reference sequence). The data are from a study of identical twins. Each CDR3 protein gets one entry after TCRdb re-called the 5' RACE reads with MiXCR. The sample consists of some 1,600,000 distinct CDR3 sequences, about 31% of them appearing once. V is TRBV20-1 and J is TRBJ2-5; 15 positions match TRBD2. TRBJ2-7 matches the DNA end more closely, so the J call is doubtful. The TCR comes from a newborn girl in good health. The sample was cord blood. The CDR3: CSAGLAGGIYEQYF. The CDR3 nucleotides read TGCAGTGCTGGACTAGCGGGAGGGATATACGAGCAGTACTTC.